This T cell receptor (beta chain) was identified in a study of T-cell reconstitution after alpha-beta-depleted transplantation in children. Preparation of the TCRbeta library involved a method that used unique molecular identifiers. Each CDR3 protein gets one entry after TCRdb re-called the PCR reads with MiXCR. This sample yields fewer than 400,000 distinct CDR3 sequences, of which roughly 20% are seen a single time; less than 4.5% belongs to the top ten. The source is a human donor who donated a stem cell graft to a child with acute myeloid leukemia. Here the sequenced sample was PBMCs from the stem cell graft donor, taken from the stem cell graft.

The CDR3 DNA reads TGCAGTGCTAGAGAGAGGACAGGGGATTTACTAGATACGCAGTATTTT. Residues: CSARERTGDLLDTQYF. The chain has TRBV20-1 and TRBJ2-3; 9 bases agree with TRBD1. This CDR3 is built from 16 residues. The V segment lost 0 bases and the J segment 5 bases; nucleotides outside the gene matches: 9. Per germline, CDR1 DFQATT and CDR2 SNEGSKA (reference sequence).